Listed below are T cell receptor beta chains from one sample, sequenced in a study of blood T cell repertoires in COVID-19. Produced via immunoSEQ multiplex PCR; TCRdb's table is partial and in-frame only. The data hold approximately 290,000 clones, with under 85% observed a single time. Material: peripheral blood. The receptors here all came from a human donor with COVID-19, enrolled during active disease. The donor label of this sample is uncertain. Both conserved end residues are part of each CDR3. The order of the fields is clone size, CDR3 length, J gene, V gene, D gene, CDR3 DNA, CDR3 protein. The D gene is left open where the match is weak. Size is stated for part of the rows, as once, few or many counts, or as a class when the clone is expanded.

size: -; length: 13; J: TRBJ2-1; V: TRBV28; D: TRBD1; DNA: TGTGCCAGCAGACAGGGGAGATTGGTAAAGCAGTTCTTC; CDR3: CASRQGRLVKQFF
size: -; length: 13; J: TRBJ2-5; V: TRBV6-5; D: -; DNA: TGTGCCAGCAGCCGGACACGGCAAGAGACCCAGTACTTC; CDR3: CASSRTRQETQYF
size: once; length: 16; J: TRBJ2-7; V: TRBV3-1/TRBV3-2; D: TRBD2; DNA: TGTGCCAGCAGCCCCCCCGGGATAGCGGGAGTCTACGAGCAGTACTTC; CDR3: CASSPPGIAGVYEQYF
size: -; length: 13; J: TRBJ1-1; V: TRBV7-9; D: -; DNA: TGTGCCAGCAGCTTATCAGAGAACACTGAAGCTTTCTTT; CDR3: CASSLSENTEAFF
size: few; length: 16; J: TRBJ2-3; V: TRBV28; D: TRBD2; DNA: TGTGCCAGCAGTTTGGGGGGACTAGCGGGAGTGACTACGCAGTATTTT; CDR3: CASSLGGLAGVTTQYF
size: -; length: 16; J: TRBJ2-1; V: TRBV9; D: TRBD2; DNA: TGTGCCAGCAGCGTCCTAGCGGGAGGCGACTACAATGAGCAGTTCTTC; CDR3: CASSVLAGGDYNEQFF
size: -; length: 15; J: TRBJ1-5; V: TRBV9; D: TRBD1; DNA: TGTGCCAGCAGCTTTGGGACAGGACGCAATCAGCCCCAGCATTTT; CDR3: CASSFGTGRNQPQHF
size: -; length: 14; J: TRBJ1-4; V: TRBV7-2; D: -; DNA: TGTGCCAGCGGGGGCGGTTATGCTAATGAAAAACTGTTTTTT; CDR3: CASGGGYANEKLFF
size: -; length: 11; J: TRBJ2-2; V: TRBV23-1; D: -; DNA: TGCGGAGCGGCGAACACCGGGGAGCTGTTTTTT; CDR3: CGAANTGELFF
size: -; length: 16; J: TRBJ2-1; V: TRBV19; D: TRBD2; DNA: TGTGCCAGTAGTATAGCGGAGTGGGAGGGTAGCTATGAGCAGTTCTTC; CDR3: CASSIAEWEGSYEQFF
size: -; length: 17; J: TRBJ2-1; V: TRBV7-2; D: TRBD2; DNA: TGTGCCAGCAGCCCCACCCGACTAGCGGCAATTTCCAATGAGCAGTTCTTC; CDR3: CASSPTRLAAISNEQFF
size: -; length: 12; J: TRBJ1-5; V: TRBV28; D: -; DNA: TGTGCCAGCAAAGGGGCAGGACAGCCCCAGCATTTT; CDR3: CASKGAGQPQHF
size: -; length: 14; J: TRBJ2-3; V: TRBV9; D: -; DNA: TGTGCCAGCAGCGTGGGGAGTAACACAGATACGCAGTATTTT; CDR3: CASSVGSNTDTQYF
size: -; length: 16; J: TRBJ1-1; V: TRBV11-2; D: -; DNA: TGTGCCAGCAGCTTAGAACCCGGGGTAGCGGGTACTGAAGCTTTCTTT; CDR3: CASSLEPGVAGTEAFF
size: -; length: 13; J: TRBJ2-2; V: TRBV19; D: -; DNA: TGTGCCAGTAGTATAGAAGTTAGCGGGGAGCTGTTTTTT; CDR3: CASSIEVSGELFF
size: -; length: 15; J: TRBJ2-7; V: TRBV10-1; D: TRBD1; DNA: TGCGCCAGCAGTCAAACCGGGACAGGGAGCCACGAGCAGTACTTC; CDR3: CASSQTGTGSHEQYF
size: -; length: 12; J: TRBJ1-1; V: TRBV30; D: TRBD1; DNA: TGTGCCTGGACCCAACAGGGGGCGGATGCTTTCTTT; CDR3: CAWTQQGADAFF